The 3 T cell receptor beta chains in this list originate from one sample, sequenced in a study of blood T cell repertoires in COVID-19. The repertoire was sequenced with immunoSEQ multiplex PCR; TCRdb's copy has only in-frame clones and lacks some. The data show roughly 200,000 clones, with 89% seen just once and around 7% held by the top ten. Sequenced: peripheral blood. Receptors originate from a man aged 40-50 years with acute or convalescent COVID-19.

This chain links TRBV19 with TRBJ1-5; the D gene is possibly TRBD1 (5 bases). The V gene lost 1 base and the J gene lost 2 bases, with 12 bases spanning the gap. The CDR3 runs to 16 residues. Germline values: CDR1 LNHDA, CDR2 SQIVND (reference sequence). The CDR3, as DNA: TGTGCCAGTAGTATAGGGGGCAGCCGGGGCAATCAGCCCCAGCATTTT. It translates to CASSIGGSRGNQPQHF.

V gene TRBV25-1 combines with J gene TRBJ2-7, with 9 nucleotides matching TRBD2. Germline V gives CDR1 MGHDK, CDR2 SYGVNS. This CDR3 spans 14 amino acids. V trimming: 7 bases; J trimming: 4 bases; junction bases outside the gene matches: 8. The CDR3 sequence is CASIASGVLYEQYF. The DNA for the CDR3 is TGTGCCAGCATTGCTAGCGGGGTTCTTTACGAGCAGTACTTC.

This chain uses TRBV7-3 with TRBJ2-3; weak D call: TRBD2 (5 bases). Trimming left V 6 bases short and J 6 bases short, with 13 bases between. The CDR3 is 13 residues long. Germline V gene lookup returns CDR1 SGHTA and CDR2 FQGTGA. The CDR3 loop is CASSSISGDTQYF. The CDR3 DNA follows: TGTGCCAGCAGTTCCATCTCGGGGGATACGCAGTATTTT.